Each of the 14 T cell receptor beta chains below was sequenced from the same sample in a study of siplizumab effects on memory and regulatory T cells (dated by TCRdb to about 2019). The library was produced with the immunoSEQ multiplex PCR assay. TCRdb's version of the immuneACCESS table is confined to in-frame rearrangements and falls short of the full clone set. An unresolved V gene accounts for under half of the shortfall where checked; the remainder is of unknown origin. The sample yields around 100,000 clones; over 90% were counted once. The ten top clones hold less than 1.5% of the sample. Sequencing was performed on non-Treg CD4+ T cells sorted from blood. The cell subset or site label here, explained by the study, means: FACS-sorted unstimulated CD4+ non-regulatory T cells. These receptors all come from a human donor in good health.

The J gene is TRBJ1-5, the V gene TRBV19; 9 bases line up with TRBD1. The CDR3 covers 16 residues. Germline values: CDR1 LNHDA, CDR2 SQIVND (reference sequence). The V gene end was trimmed by 4 bases and the J gene end by 2 bases; junction bases not matched to a gene: 6. CDR3 region: CASSTGGQGRNQPQHF. As DNA, the CDR3 is TGTGCCAGTAGTACAGGGGGACAGGGTCGCAATCAGCCCCAGCATTTT.

V usage is TRBV6-6 and J usage is TRBJ2-7; D possibly matches TRBD1 or TRBD2 (5 bases each). Between the trimmed V and J ends, which lost 6 bases and 3 bases, there was a span of 18 bases. The CDR3 extends over 15 amino acids. Germline V CDR1 and CDR2: MNHNY, SVGAGI (reference sequence). CDR3 loop: CASRTGPPTGYEQYF. The CDR3 region has the DNA TGTGCCAGCAGAACGGGACCTCCGACGGGCTACGAGCAGTACTTC.

This rearrangement joins TRBV18 to TRBJ2-4, with D perhaps TRBD1 or TRBD2 (5 bases each). Trimming shortened V by 0 bases and J by 14 bases, and 17 bases separated the two germline ends. CDR1 KGHSH and CDR2 LQKENI come from the germline V gene. The CDR3 covers 14 residues. CDR3 residues: CASSPPGSGAREYF. The CDR3 DNA reads TGTGCCAGCTCACCACCGGGTTCCGGGGCACGGGAGTACTTC.

The chain combines TRBV30 with TRBJ1-5, with 9 bases aligning to TRBD1. The CDR3 has 15 residues. Germline values: CDR1 GTSNPN, CDR2 SVGIG (reference sequence). J gave up 7 bases and V 2 bases, and 9 bases lay outside the gene matches. CDR3 region: CAWSSPGQGGQPQHF. The CDR3 DNA reads TGTGCCTGGAGTTCTCCGGGACAGGGAGGCCAGCCCCAGCATTTT.

The V call is TRBV28, the J call TRBJ2-6; D is uncertain. V was shortened by 3 bases and J by 0 bases, with 6 bases between the two germline ends. CDR1 and CDR2 (germline): MDHEN, SYDVKM. The CDR3 contains 15 residues. The CDR3 spells CASSFLVSGANVLTF. The CDR3 coding sequence is TGTGCCAGCAGTTTTCTGGTCTCTGGGGCCAACGTCCTGACTTTC.

The gene calls are TRBV9 and TRBJ2-6; no firm D call. Germline V lookup: CDR1 SGDLS, CDR2 YYNGEE. Trimming removed 3 bases from V and 2 bases from J, with 18 bases in between. This CDR3 is built from 18 residues. The CDR3 here is CASSAYPSPGTGANVLTF. The CDR3 nucleotides are TGTGCCAGCAGCGCCTACCCTTCGCCGGGTACTGGGGCCAACGTCCTGACTTTC. The complete variable domain, with remaining parts taken from reference TRBV9 and TRBJ2-6, reads DSGVTQTPKHLITATGQRVTLRCSPRSGDLSVYWYQQSLDQGLQFLIQYYNGEERAKGNILERFSAQQFPDLHSELNLSSLELGDSALYFCASSAYPSPGTGANVLTFGAGSRLTVL.

The rearrangement links TRBV7-6 to TRBJ2-1, with a tentative D call TRBD2 (6 bases). Germline CDR1 and CDR2: SGHVS and FNYEAQ. The V and J ends lost 5 bases and 6 bases respectively, with 23 bases between them. The CDR3 sequence is 17 residues long. DNA of the CDR3: TGTGCCAGCAGCCCCCCGCCGCTGACTAGAGGGGCCAATGAGCAGTTCTTC. Its translation: CASSPPPLTRGANEQFF.

The chain recombines TRBV7-2 with TRBJ2-1; perhaps TRBD2 as D (5 bases). The germline CDR1 and CDR2 sequences are SGHTA and FQGNSA. CDR3 length equals 15 residues. Between the trimmed V and J ends, which lost 5 bases and 0 bases, there was a span of 11 bases. The CDR3 DNA follows: TGTGCCAGCAGCCAAACTAGTCCCTCCTACAATGAGCAGTTCTTC. Translation gives CASSQTSPSYNEQFF.

J is TRBJ2-3 and V is TRBV21-1. TRBV21-1 counts as a pseudogene. The CDR3 is 13 amino acids. Here the CDR3 reads CASSSLVWDTQYF. Written as DNA, the CDR3 is TGTGCCAGCAGCTCCCTTGTTTGGGATACGCAGTATTTT.

The rearrangement uses TRBV9 and TRBJ2-5; 8 bases map to TRBD2. The CDR3 extends over 17 amino acids. The ends lost 0 bases at V and 4 bases at J; junction bases unmatched: 11. CDR1 and CDR2 (germline): SGDLS, YYNGEE. The CDR3 DNA sequence: TGTGCCAGCAGCGTAGGGGCGAGCGGGAGTTCTTTAGAGACCCAGTACTTC. It codes for CASSVGASGSSLETQYF.

The chain carries TRBV6-1 and TRBJ1-5, with no clear D. Trimming pared 0 bases from V and 7 bases from J, leaving 10 bases between. This CDR3 is built from 14 residues. The germline V gene has CDR1 MNHNS and CDR2 SASEGT. CDR3 sequence (DNA): TGTGCCAGCAGTGAAGCTTTAAAAGAACAGCCCCAGCATTTT. This sequence encodes CASSEALKEQPQHF.

The chain employs TRBV4-2 and TRBJ2-1, with unresolved D. V gave up 1 base and J gave up 8 bases, with 12 bases separating them. The CDR3 extends over 14 amino acids. Germline CDR1 reads LGHNA; CDR2 reads YNFKEQ. DNA of the CDR3: TGTGCCAGCAGCCAAGGGAACAACAAACATGAGCAGTTCTTC. Its protein product is CASSQGNNKHEQFF.

The J gene is TRBJ2-1, the V gene TRBV5-1; 9 bases are a match to TRBD1. Germline CDR1 is SGHRS and CDR2 is YFSETQ. The CDR3 is made up of 16 amino acids. With V trimmed by 2 bases and J by 4 bases, 7 bases remained unmatched. The CDR3 reads CASSLTGTGTYNEQFF. The CDR3 DNA is TGCGCCAGCAGCTTAACCGGGACAGGGACATACAATGAGCAGTTCTTC. Full variable domain (missing parts from reference TRBV5-1 and TRBJ2-1): KAGVTQTPRYLIKTRGQQVTLSCSPISGHRSVSWYQQTPGQGLQFLFEYFSETQRNKGNFPGRFSGRQFSNSRSEMNVSTLELGDSALYLCASSLTGTGTYNEQFFGPGTRLTVL.

The chain is built from TRBV19 and TRBJ2-1; no clear D gene. There are 12 residues in the CDR3. CDR1 LNHDA and CDR2 SQIVND come from the germline V gene (reference sequence). Between the trimmed V and J ends, which lost 5 bases and 4 bases, there was a span of 6 bases. The CDR3 sequence is CASSATYNEQFF. The CDR3 DNA is TGTGCCAGTAGTGCGACTTACAATGAGCAGTTCTTC. The variable domain in full, completed from reference TRBV19 and TRBJ2-1, reads DGGITQSPKYLFRKEGQNVTLSCEQNLNHDAMYWYRQDPGQGLRLIYYSQIVNDFQKGDIAEGYSVSREKKESFPLTVTSAQKNPTAFYLCASSATYNEQFFGPGTRLTVL.